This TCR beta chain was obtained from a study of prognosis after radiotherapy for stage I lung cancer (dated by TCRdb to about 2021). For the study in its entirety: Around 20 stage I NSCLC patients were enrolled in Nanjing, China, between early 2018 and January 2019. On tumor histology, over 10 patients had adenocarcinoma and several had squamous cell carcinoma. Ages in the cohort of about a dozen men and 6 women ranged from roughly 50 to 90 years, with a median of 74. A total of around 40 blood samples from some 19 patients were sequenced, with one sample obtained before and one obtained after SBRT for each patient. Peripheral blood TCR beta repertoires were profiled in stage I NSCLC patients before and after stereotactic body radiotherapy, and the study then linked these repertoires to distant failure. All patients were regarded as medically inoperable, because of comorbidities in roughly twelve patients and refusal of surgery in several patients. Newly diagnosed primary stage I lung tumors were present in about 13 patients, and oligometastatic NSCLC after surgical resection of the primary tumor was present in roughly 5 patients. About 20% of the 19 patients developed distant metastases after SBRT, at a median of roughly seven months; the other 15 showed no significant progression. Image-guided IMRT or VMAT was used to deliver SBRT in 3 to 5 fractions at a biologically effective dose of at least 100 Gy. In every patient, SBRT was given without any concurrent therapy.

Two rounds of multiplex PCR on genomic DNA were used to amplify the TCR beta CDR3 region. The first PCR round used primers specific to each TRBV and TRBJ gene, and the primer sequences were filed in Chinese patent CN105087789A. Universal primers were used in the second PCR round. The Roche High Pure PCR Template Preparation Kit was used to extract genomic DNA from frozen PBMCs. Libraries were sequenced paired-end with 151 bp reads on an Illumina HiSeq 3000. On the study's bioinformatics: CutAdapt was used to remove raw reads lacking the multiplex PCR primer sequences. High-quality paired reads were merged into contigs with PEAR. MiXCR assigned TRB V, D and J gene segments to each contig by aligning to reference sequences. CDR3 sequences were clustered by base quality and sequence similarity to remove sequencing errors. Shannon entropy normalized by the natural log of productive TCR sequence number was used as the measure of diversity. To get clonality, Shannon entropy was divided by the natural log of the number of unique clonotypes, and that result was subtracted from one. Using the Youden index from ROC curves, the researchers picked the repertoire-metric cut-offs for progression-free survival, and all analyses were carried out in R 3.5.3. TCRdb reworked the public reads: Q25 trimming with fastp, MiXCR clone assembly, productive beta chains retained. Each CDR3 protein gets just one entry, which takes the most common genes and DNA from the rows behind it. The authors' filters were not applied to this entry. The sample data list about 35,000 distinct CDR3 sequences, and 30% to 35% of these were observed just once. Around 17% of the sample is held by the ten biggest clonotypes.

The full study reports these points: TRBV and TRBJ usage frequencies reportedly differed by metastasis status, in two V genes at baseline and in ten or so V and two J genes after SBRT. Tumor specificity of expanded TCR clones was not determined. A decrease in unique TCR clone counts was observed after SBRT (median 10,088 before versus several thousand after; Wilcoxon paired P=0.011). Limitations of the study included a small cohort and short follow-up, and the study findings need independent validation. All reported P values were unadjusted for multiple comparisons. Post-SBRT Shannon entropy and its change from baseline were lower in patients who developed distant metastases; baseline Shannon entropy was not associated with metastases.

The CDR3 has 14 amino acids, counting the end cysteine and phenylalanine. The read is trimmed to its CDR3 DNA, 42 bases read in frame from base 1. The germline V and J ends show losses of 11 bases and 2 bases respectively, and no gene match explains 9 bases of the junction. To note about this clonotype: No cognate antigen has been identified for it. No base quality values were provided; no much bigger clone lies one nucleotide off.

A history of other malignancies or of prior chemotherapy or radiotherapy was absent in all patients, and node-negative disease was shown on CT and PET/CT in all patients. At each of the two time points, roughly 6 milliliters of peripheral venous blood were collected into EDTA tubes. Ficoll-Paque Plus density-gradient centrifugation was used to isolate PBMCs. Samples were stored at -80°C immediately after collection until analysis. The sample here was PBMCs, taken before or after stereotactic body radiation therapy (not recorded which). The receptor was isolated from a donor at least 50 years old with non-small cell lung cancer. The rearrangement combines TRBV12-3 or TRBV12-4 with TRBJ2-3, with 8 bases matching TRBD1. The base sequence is TGTGCCTGCATGGACAGGGTGGACACAGATACGCAGTATTTT. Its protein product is CACMDRVDTDTQYF.